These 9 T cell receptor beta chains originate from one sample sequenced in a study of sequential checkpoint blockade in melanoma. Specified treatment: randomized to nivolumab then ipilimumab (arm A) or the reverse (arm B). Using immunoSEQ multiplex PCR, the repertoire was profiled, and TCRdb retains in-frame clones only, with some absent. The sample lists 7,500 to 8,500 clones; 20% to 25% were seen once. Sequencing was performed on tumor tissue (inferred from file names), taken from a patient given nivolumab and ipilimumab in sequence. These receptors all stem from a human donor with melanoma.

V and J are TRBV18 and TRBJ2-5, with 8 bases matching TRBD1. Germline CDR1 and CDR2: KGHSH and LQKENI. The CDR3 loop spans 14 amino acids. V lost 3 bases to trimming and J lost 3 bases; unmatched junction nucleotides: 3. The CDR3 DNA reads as TGTGCCAGCTCACCGGGACAGGATAAAGAGACCCAGTACTTC. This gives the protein CASSPGQDKETQYF.

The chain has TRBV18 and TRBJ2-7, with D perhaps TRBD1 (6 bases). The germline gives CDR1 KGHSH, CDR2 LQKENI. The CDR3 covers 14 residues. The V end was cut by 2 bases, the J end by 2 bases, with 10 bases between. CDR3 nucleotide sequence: TGTGCCAGCTCACCAAGTAGGGGGACCTACGAGCAGTACTTC. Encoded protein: CASSPSRGTYEQYF.

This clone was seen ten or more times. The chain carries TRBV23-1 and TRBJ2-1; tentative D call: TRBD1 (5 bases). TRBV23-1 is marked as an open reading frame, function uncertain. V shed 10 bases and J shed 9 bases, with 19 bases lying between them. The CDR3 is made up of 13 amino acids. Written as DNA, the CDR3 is TGCGCCACCTTTATCGAGGCCAGGGCTGAGCAGTTCTTC. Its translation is CATFIEARAEQFF.

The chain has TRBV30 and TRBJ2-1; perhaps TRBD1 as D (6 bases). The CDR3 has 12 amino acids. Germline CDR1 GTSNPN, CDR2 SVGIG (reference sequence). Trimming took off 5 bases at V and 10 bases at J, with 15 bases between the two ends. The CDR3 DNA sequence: TGTGCCTGGGGTTACAGGGTGGAGGAGCAGTTCTTC. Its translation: CAWGYRVEEQFF.

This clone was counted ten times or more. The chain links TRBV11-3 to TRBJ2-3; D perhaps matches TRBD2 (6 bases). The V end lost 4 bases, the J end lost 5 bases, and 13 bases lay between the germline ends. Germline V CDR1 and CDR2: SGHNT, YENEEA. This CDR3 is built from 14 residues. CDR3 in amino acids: CASSYMGLGDTQYF. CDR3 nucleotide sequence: TGTGCCAGCAGCTATATGGGACTCGGAGATACGCAGTATTTT.

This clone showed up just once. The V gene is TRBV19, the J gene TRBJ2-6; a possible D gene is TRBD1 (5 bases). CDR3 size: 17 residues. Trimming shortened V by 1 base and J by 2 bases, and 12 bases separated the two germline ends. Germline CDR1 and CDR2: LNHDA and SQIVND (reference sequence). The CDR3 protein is CASSIGTSSPGANVLTF. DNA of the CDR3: TGTGCCAGTAGTATAGGGACATCATCCCCTGGGGCCAACGTCCTGACTTTC.

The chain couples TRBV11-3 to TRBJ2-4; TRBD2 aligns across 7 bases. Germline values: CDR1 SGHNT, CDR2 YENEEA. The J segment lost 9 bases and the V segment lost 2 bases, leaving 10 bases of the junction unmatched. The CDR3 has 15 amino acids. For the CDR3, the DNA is TGTGCCAGCAGCTTACTGCAGGGAGGGCGAAGCATTCAGTACTTC. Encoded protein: CASSLLQGGRSIQYF.

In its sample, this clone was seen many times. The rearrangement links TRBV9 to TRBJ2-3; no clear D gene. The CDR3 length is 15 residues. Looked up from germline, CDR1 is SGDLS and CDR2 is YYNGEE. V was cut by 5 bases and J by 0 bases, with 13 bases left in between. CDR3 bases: TGTGCCAGCAGGGAACAACTATTGAGCACAGATACGCAGTATTTT. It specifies CASREQLLSTDTQYF.

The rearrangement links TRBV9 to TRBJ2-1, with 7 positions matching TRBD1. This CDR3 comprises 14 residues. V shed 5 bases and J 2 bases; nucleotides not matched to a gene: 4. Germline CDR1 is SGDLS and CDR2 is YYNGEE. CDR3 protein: CASSPQGAYNEQFF. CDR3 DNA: TGTGCCAGCAGTCCCCAGGGGGCCTACAATGAGCAGTTCTTC.